This T cell receptor beta chain was captured by sequencing in a study of regulatory T cells in long-lasting Graves disease (TCRdb year 2021). A note on the overall study: Newly diagnosed Graves' disease patients had taken antithyroid drugs for less than 3 months. The study was conducted in China and was registered as a clinical trial. TCR sequencing covered some 13 persistent and around 20 newly diagnosed Graves' disease patients, 33 samples in total. Patients with persistent Graves' disease were compared with patients with newly diagnosed Graves' disease using TCR sequencing and RNA sequencing of peripheral blood.

The time point label of this sample denotes: newly diagnosed GD, antithyroid drugs for less than 3 months. For both TCR sequencing and RNA sequencing, RNA was extracted from PBMCs in TRIzol. Graves' disease was diagnosed according to American Thyroid Association guidelines. Patients for the study were recruited at an endocrinology department in Xi'an, China. Each patient gave about 10 milliliters of peripheral blood, collected in an EDTA anticoagulant tube. Ficoll Paque Plus density gradient separation was used to isolate PBMCs, and no additional T cell sorting was done. An Agilent 2100 Bioanalyzer and agarose gel were used to check RNA quality, while a NanoDrop 2000 measured RNA concentration. From its cysteine to its phenylalanine, the CDR3 spans 19 amino acids. This entry keeps only the CDR3 DNA: 57 bases, framed from base 1. Taken from the germline V gene, the CDR1 and CDR2 loops are MGHRA and YSYEKL. Trimming at the junction amounts to 0 bases on V and 2 bases on J, and the germline ends lie 20 bases apart.

In this sample, this clonotype turned up many times. The antigen it binds to is not known. No much larger clone is present one base from it, and per-base qualities are unavailable. The library was produced with multiplex PCR. Sequencing was performed on an Illumina HiSeq 4000. To build TCR beta libraries, CDR3 regions were amplified by Arm-PCR using iRepertoire HTBI primers. Gel purification was performed on PCR products prior to sequencing. The paper's data handling went like this. Gene usage analysis of CDR3 amino acid clonotypes used the 55 to 80 TRBV and fewer than 15 TRBJ segments found across samples. COPE and FqMerger were used to merge filtered high-quality paired reads into contigs. Contigs were aligned with BLAST to IMGT TRBV, TRBD and TRBJ reference genes, and CDR3 was defined per IMGT. Any clonotype with a frequency above 0.1% was classified as a highly expanded clone. Repertoire diversity was measured by Shannon entropy, and V-J evenness by the Gini coefficient. Public clonotypes were defined as clonotypes shared by more than one individual. TCRdb applied fastp at Q25 and MiXCR to the public reads, then kept only in-frame beta chains. Records with the same CDR3 protein are collapsed into one entry carrying the most frequent genes and DNA. TCRdb, rather than the study authors, made the V and J calls. The sample table contains 450,000 to 600,000 distinct CDR3 sequences; only one count was recorded for about 13% of them. The ten largest account for roughly 10% of the sample.

The paper as a whole reports these results and caveats: Compared with newly diagnosed patients, persistent Graves' disease patients had lower TCR Shannon entropy and fewer highly expanded clones, which suggests clonal expansion. As a limitation, the authors acknowledged that the small sample size may reduce accuracy. Sequencing and analysis were restricted to the TCR beta chain. Preferential use of TRBV28, TRBJ1-2 and TRBJ2-5 was observed in persistent disease, whereas TRBV20-1 and TRBJ2-1 were favored in newly diagnosed disease. A larger number of public clonotypes was shared among persistent patients (approximately 2,500) than among newly diagnosed patients (around 970). The study examined only peripheral blood because the primary lesion, thyroid tissue, could not be accessed.

The same data also contributed to another study, on T cells in Graves' hyperthyroidism and ophthalmopathy. As that second study puts it: Graves' hyperthyroidism was defined as stable when no progression to ophthalmopathy occurred over 18 months of follow-up. Hyperthyroidism patients were newly diagnosed, with disease duration under 2 months, and aged 18 to 65 years. The study excluded patients with uncontrolled infections, other autoimmune diseases, pregnancy or lactation. Diagnoses were established on the basis of clinical symptoms, serum thyroxine and TRAb, thyroid ultrasound, and orbital computed tomography. The TCR CDR3 was subjected to a first round of RT-PCR using the HTBI primer set and the Qiagen OneStep RT-PCR kit. Most expanded thyroid clonotypes (frequency above 0.001) were also detected in blood, a finding suggesting that blood repertoires may reflect thyroid immune responses. In cross-validation, a model built on a 13 V-J signature told ophthalmopathy apart from stable hyperthyroidism with under 90% sensitivity and around 83% specificity, and in testing the same model reached 80%/75%. In validation, the model predicted progression to ophthalmopathy a median of roughly 6.2 months before onset, with roughly 68% sensitivity and nearly 75% specificity. A discovery cohort of about a hundred patients, roughly 43 with Graves' ophthalmopathy and fewer than 65 with stable Graves' hyperthyroidism, was used to find distinguishing TCR V-J signatures. Prospective prediction of ophthalmopathy was tested in an independent validation cohort of 18 to 20 hyperthyroidism patients and 15 to 17 patients who later progressed to ophthalmopathy. The 90 to 100 discovery patients were randomly divided into training and test sets at a 7:3 ratio. In roughly six Graves' hyperthyroidism patients, the study also compared T-cell repertoires from thyroid tissue with T-cell repertoires from blood. After sampling, hyperthyroidism patients received methimazole starting at 30 mg daily, and ophthalmopathy patients received high-dose intravenous methylprednisolone. The libraries were constructed in a second round of multiplex PCR and then size-selected and purified. Libraries were sequenced paired-end with 100 bp reads on an Illumina HiSeq2000. SOAPnuke was used to process the raw data, throwing out any read that contained adapters or uncalled bases, had a mean Phred below 15, or lacked an exact constant-primer or identifier match. COPE v1.2.5 was used to merge the high-quality paired reads, and each unique nucleotide sequence was defined as a clonotype. Clonotypes were aligned to IMGT TRBV, TRBD and TRBJ reference segments using MiTCR v1.1. The analysis was restricted to V-J combinations with a frequency above 0.0001, which together covered 99.2% of the repertoires. A TCS score was defined as the ratio of F50 (clonal expansion) to E x V (chaos), with BLOSUM62-based TCRdist applied between CDR3 peptides within each V-J. Welch's t-statistics and random forest reduced just over 500 V-J features to 13, which were used in a naive Bayes classifier (R e1071). Sample size was not statistically predetermined, and blinding of investigators to group allocation was not performed. The paper reports TCR Vbeta CDR3 sequencing of 140 or so peripheral blood samples: around 45 ophthalmopathy, roughly 74 hyperthyroidism and around 17 progressor patients.

The chain was built from TRBV4-1 and TRBJ2-1; a tentative D match to TRBD2 spans 6 bases. This sample comprised peripheral blood mononuclear cells (PBMCs), obtained at new diagnosis, from a patient treated with antithyroid drugs. This receptor was taken from a young man with Graves disease. Donor details come from another sample of the same person, matched by shared clones. The CDR3 has the sequence CASSQETGYGRGAYNEQFF. Here is the DNA: TGCGCCAGCAGCCAAGAAACGGGATACGGGAGAGGGGCCTACAATGAGCAGTTCTTC.